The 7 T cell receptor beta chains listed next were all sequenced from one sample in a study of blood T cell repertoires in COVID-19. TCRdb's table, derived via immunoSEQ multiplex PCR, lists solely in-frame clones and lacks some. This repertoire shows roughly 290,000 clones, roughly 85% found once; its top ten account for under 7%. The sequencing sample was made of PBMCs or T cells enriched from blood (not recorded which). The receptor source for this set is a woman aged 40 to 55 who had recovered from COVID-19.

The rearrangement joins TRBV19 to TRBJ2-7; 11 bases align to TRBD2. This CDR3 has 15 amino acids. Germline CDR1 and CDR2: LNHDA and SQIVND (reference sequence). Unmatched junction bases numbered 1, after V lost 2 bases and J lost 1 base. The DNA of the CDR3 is TGTGCCAGTAGTATAAGACTAGCGGGGTCCTACGAGCAGTACTTC. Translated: CASSIRLAGSYEQYF.

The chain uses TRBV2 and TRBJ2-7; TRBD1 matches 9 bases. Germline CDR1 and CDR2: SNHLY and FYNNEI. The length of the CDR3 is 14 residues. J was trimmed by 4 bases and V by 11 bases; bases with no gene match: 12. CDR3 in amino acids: CADAPGTGRYEQYF. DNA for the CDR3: TGTGCCGACGCCCCCGGGACAGGGAGATACGAGCAGTACTTC.

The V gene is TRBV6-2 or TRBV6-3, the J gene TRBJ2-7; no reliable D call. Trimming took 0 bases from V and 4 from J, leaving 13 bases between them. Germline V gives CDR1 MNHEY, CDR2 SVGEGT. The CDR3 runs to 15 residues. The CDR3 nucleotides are TGTGCCAGCAGTTACTCGATGGCTACTAATTACGAGCAGTACTTC. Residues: CASSYSMATNYEQYF.

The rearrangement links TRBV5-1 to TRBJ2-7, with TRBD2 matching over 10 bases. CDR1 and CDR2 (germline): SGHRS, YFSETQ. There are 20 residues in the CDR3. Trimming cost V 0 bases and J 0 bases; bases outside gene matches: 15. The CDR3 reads CASSLGRFGLAVSPSYEQYF. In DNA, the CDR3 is TGCGCCAGCAGCTTGGGAAGATTTGGACTAGCGGTTTCACCCTCCTACGAGCAGTACTTC.

The CDR3, as DNA: TGTGCCAGCAGTAGGGACAGGGGAAGCAATCAGCCCCAGCATTTT. Translating gives CASSRDRGSNQPQHF. The chain carries TRBV6-5 and TRBJ1-5, with 10 bases that match TRBD1. This CDR3 contains 15 residues. Per the germline V gene, CDR1 is MNHEY and CDR2 is SVGAGI. The junction had 2 bases not matched to a gene; V was cut back by 5 bases and J by 1 base.

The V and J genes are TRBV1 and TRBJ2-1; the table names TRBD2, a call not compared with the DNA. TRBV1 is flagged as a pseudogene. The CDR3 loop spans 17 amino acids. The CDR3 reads CTSTPKVGRAGYNEQFF. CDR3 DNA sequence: TGCACCAGCACCCCGAAGGTCGGGAGGGCCGGCTACAATGAGCAGTTCTTC.

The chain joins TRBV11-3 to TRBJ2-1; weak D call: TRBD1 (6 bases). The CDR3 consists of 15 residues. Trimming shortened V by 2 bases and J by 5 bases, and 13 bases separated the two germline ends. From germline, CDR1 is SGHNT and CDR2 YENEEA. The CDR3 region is CASSLSPAGDNEQFF. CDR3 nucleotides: TGTGCCAGCAGCTTATCCCCCGCAGGGGACAATGAGCAGTTCTTC.